A selection of T cell receptor beta chains follows, all from one sample in a study of shared clonotypes between healthy human individuals. Only in-frame clones appear in the TCRdb table, and some are missing; sequencing was by immunoSEQ multiplex PCR. The sample includes roughly 2,000,000 clones, around 95% of them seen just once. The sample comprised naive CD8+ T cells from PBMCs. All receptors derive from a man aged 18 to 30 in good health. Some clones in this sample may be carry-over from other donors' samples. The CDR3 runs from the conserved cysteine through the conserved F or W. Fields, in order: clone size, J gene, D gene, V gene, CDR3 protein, CDR3 DNA. D genes are given only for firm matches. Only part of the rows carry a size: once, few, many, or a class if the clone is expanded.

size: -
J: TRBJ2-7
D: TRBD1
V: TRBV28
CDR3: CASSQQGATEQYF
DNA: TGTGCCAGCAGCCAACAGGGGGCGACCGAGCAGTACTTC

size: -
J: TRBJ2-2
D: -
V: TRBV4-1
CDR3: CASSQLSATTNTGELFF
DNA: TGCGCCAGCAGCCAACTGTCCGCGACTACGAACACCGGGGAGCTGTTTTTT

size: -
J: TRBJ1-1
D: -
V: TRBV5-6
CDR3: CASSLRQLNTEAFF
DNA: TGTGCCAGCAGCTTGAGGCAGCTGAACACTGAAGCTTTCTTT

size: -
J: TRBJ2-5
D: -
V: TRBV2
CDR3: CASSDSLATQETQYF
DNA: TGTGCCAGCAGCGACTCTCTAGCGACTCAAGAGACCCAGTACTTC

size: -
J: TRBJ2-7
D: TRBD2
V: TRBV28
CDR3: CASSLGEAGGPVSEQYF
DNA: TGTGCCAGTAGTTTAGGCGAAGCGGGAGGGCCTGTAAGCGAGCAGTACTTC

size: -
J: TRBJ1-2
D: -
V: TRBV14
CDR3: CASSQTRGGYTF
DNA: TGTGCCAGCAGCCAAACCCGGGGTGGCTACACCTTC

size: few
J: TRBJ1-2
D: -
V: TRBV4-1
CDR3: CASSQEGRGLSGYTF
DNA: TGCGCCAGCAGCCAAGAAGGAAGGGGGTTGAGCGGCTACACCTTC

size: -
J: TRBJ1-1
D: -
V: TRBV7-9
CDR3: CASSLARDEAFF
DNA: TGTGCCAGCAGCTTAGCTAGGGATGAAGCTTTCTTT

size: -
J: TRBJ2-2
D: TRBD2
V: TRBV4-1
CDR3: CASSHESGLAGTGELFF
DNA: TGCGCCAGCAGCCACGAATCGGGACTAGCGGGCACCGGGGAGCTGTTTTTT

size: -
J: TRBJ2-3
D: TRBD2
V: TRBV4-1
CDR3: CASSLPKREGTDTQYF
DNA: TGCGCCAGCAGCCTACCCAAGCGGGAGGGCACAGATACGCAGTATTTT

size: once
J: TRBJ2-2
D: TRBD2
V: TRBV28
CDR3: CASRKLAGEGRELFF
DNA: TGTGCCAGCCGGAAACTAGCGGGGGAAGGGCGGGAGCTGTTTTTT

size: -
J: TRBJ1-2
D: -
V: TRBV28
CDR3: CASSLLGTREGYGYTF
DNA: TGTGCCAGCAGTTTGCTGGGGACAAGGGAGGGGTATGGCTACACCTTC

size: -
J: TRBJ2-7
D: -
V: TRBV5-8
CDR3: CASSLVDSLEQYF
DNA: TGTGCCAGCAGCTTGGTAGACTCTCTCGAGCAGTACTTC

size: -
J: TRBJ2-1
D: -
V: TRBV27
CDR3: CASSFRVDEQFF
DNA: TGTGCCAGCAGTTTTAGGGTCGATGAGCAGTTCTTC

size: -
J: TRBJ1-1
D: TRBD1
V: TRBV13
CDR3: CASSARQGTRAFF
DNA: TGTGCCAGCAGCGCCCGACAGGGAACTCGAGCTTTCTTT

size: -
J: TRBJ2-7
D: -
V: TRBV27
CDR3: CASSLASRYEQYF
DNA: TGTGCCAGCAGTTTGGCAAGCCGCTACGAGCAGTACTTC

size: -
J: TRBJ2-1
D: -
V: TRBV6-6
CDR3: CASTHNPNEQFF
DNA: TGTGCCAGCACCCATAACCCCAATGAGCAGTTCTTC

size: -
J: TRBJ2-7
D: TRBD1
V: TRBV6-1
CDR3: CASKTGGLPYEQYF
DNA: TGTGCCAGCAAGACAGGGGGTCTTCCCTACGAGCAGTACTTC

size: -
J: TRBJ2-7
D: -
V: TRBV5-4
CDR3: CASSLMQGKTYEQYF
DNA: TGTGCCAGCAGCTTAATGCAGGGGAAGACCTACGAGCAGTACTTC

size: -
J: TRBJ2-5
D: -
V: TRBV2
CDR3: CASSRRAQETQYF
DNA: TGTGCCAGCAGTAGGAGGGCCCAAGAGACCCAGTACTTC

size: -
J: TRBJ2-1
D: -
V: TRBV12-5
CDR3: CASGLVLSGYNEQFF
DNA: TGTGCTAGTGGTTTGGTACTTTCAGGGTACAATGAGCAGTTCTTC

size: -
J: TRBJ1-1
D: TRBD1
V: TRBV6-5
CDR3: CASRQQGAANTEAFF
DNA: TGTGCCAGCAGACAACAGGGGGCCGCGAACACTGAAGCTTTCTTT

size: -
J: TRBJ2-7
D: -
V: TRBV15
CDR3: CATSSGIGGASYEQYF
DNA: TGTGCCACCAGCAGCGGAATCGGGGGAGCATCCTACGAGCAGTACTTC

size: -
J: TRBJ2-2
D: -
V: TRBV7-6
CDR3: CASSLTGRYPNTGELFF
DNA: TGTGCCAGCAGCTTAACAGGGCGATACCCGAACACCGGGGAGCTGTTTTTT

size: -
J: TRBJ1-1
D: -
V: TRBV5-6
CDR3: CASSLDNDLLTEAFF
DNA: TGTGCCAGCAGCTTGGATAATGACCTCCTTACTGAAGCTTTCTTT

size: -
J: TRBJ1-2
D: TRBD1
V: TRBV4-1
CDR3: CASSQEYYRGPGVYGYTF
DNA: TGCGCCAGCAGCCAAGAATACTACAGGGGGCCGGGGGTCTATGGCTACACCTTC

size: -
J: TRBJ2-7
D: -
V: TRBV7-8
CDR3: CASSLVRGGYEQYF
DNA: TGTGCCAGCAGCTTAGTCAGGGGGGGCTACGAGCAGTACTTC

size: -
J: TRBJ2-7
D: TRBD1
V: TRBV27
CDR3: CASRYRDSRYEQYF
DNA: TGTGCCAGCAGGTACCGGGACAGTAGGTACGAGCAGTACTTC

size: -
J: TRBJ2-5
D: -
V: TRBV5-1
CDR3: CASSQDRGKQETQYF
DNA: TGCGCCAGCAGCCAAGATCGGGGCAAACAAGAGACCCAGTACTTC

size: -
J: TRBJ1-1
D: -
V: TRBV28
CDR3: CASRAASNTEAFF
DNA: TGTGCCAGCAGGGCCGCTTCGAACACTGAAGCTTTCTTT

size: -
J: TRBJ2-7
D: -
V: TRBV9
CDR3: CASSVSGRTYEQYF
DNA: TGTGCCAGCAGCGTTAGCGGTAGGACCTACGAGCAGTACTTC

size: -
J: TRBJ2-3
D: -
V: TRBV4-1
CDR3: CASSQDLGLPFTDTQYF
DNA: TGCGCCAGCAGCCAAGATCTCGGGCTACCATTCACAGATACGCAGTATTTT

size: -
J: TRBJ2-7
D: -
V: TRBV27
CDR3: CASGFRVGEQYF
DNA: TGTGCCAGCGGCTTTCGAGTAGGCGAGCAGTACTTC

size: -
J: TRBJ1-1
D: -
V: TRBV7-3
CDR3: CASRPSPGPPDTEAFF
DNA: TGTGCCAGCAGACCTTCTCCGGGACCGCCAGACACTGAAGCTTTCTTT

size: -
J: TRBJ2-1
D: -
V: TRBV11-2
CDR3: CASSLTSGYNEQFF
DNA: TGTGCCAGCAGCTTGACCTCTGGCTACAATGAGCAGTTCTTC

size: -
J: TRBJ1-1
D: TRBD1
V: TRBV7-2
CDR3: CASSPSRTGRYTEAFF
DNA: TGTGCCAGCAGCCCCAGCCGGACAGGGCGGTACACTGAAGCTTTCTTT

size: -
J: TRBJ1-4
D: -
V: TRBV6-5
CDR3: CASSFDGTQNEKLFF
DNA: TGTGCCAGCAGCTTTGACGGGACCCAAAATGAAAAACTGTTTTTT

size: -
J: TRBJ2-1
D: -
V: TRBV6-5
CDR3: CASSYSAGDNEQFF
DNA: TGTGCCAGCAGTTACTCCGCAGGGGACAATGAGCAGTTCTTC

size: -
J: TRBJ2-7
D: TRBD1
V: TRBV28
CDR3: CASSRDRSYEQYF
DNA: TGTGCCAGCAGTCGGGACAGGAGCTACGAGCAGTACTTC

size: -
J: TRBJ1-1
D: TRBD1
V: TRBV27
CDR3: CASSSQQGARTEAFF
DNA: TGTGCCAGCAGTTCCCAACAGGGGGCACGGACTGAAGCTTTCTTT

size: once
J: TRBJ2-1
D: -
V: TRBV9
CDR3: CASSVSEGEQFF
DNA: TGTGCCAGCAGCGTATCAGAGGGGGAGCAGTTCTTC

size: -
J: TRBJ2-3
D: TRBD2
V: TRBV11-2
CDR3: CASSGRAGAPSTDTQYF
DNA: TGTGCCAGCAGCGGGCGAGCGGGGGCCCCCAGCACAGATACGCAGTATTTT

size: -
J: TRBJ1-1
D: TRBD1
V: TRBV4-3
CDR3: CASSQNLRTGANTEAFF
DNA: TGCGCCAGCAGCCAGAATCTTAGGACAGGGGCGAACACTGAAGCTTTCTTT

size: -
J: TRBJ2-2
D: TRBD2
V: TRBV9
CDR3: CASRGGGTGELFF
DNA: TGTGCCAGCAGGGGCGGGGGCACCGGGGAGCTGTTTTTT

size: -
J: TRBJ1-1
D: -
V: TRBV7-8
CDR3: CASSLGGMNTEAFF
DNA: TGTGCCAGCAGCTTAGGGGGAATGAACACTGAAGCTTTCTTT

size: -
J: TRBJ2-7
D: -
V: TRBV21-1
CDR3: CASRDGQKLESYEQYF
DNA: TGTGCCAGCAGGGATGGACAGAAGCTAGAGTCCTACGAGCAGTACTTC